A selection of T cell receptor beta chains follows, all from one sample in a study of shared clonotypes between healthy human individuals. Profiling relied on immunoSEQ multiplex PCR, and the TCRdb table lists in-frame clones only, not all of them. The data show about 1 million clones, with around 76% seen just once and about 1.4% held by the top ten. Sequencing was performed on memory CD4+ T cells sorted from blood. Receptors were obtained from a man between 18 and 35 years old in good health. Each CDR3 is given with its conserved first and last residue. Fields, in order: J gene, clone size, D gene, V gene, CDR3 DNA, CDR3 protein. D genes are given only for firm matches. Clone sizes are given selectively: once, few, many, or a class where the clone is expanded.

>TRBJ2-7|-|-|TRBV14
TGTGCCAGCAGCCAAGGTGGGAGAGTCGGCGAGCAGTACTTC
CASSQGGRVGEQYF
>TRBJ2-1|-|-|TRBV29-1
TGCAGCGTTGTGGGCGGACGTTCCTACAATGAGCAGTTCTTC
CSVVGGRSYNEQFF
>TRBJ2-7|few|-|TRBV6-5
TGTGCCAGCAGTGAGCCCTACGAGCAGTACTTC
CASSEPYEQYF
>TRBJ1-5|-|-|TRBV6-1
TGTGCCAGCAGTGAAGCTCCACGGTTAATCAATCAGCCCCAGCATTTT
CASSEAPRLINQPQHF
>TRBJ2-2|-|TRBD2|TRBV30
TGTGCCTGGAGACTAGCGGGAGCCACCGGGGAGCTGTTTTTT
CAWRLAGATGELFF
>TRBJ1-2|-|-|TRBV6-5
TGTGCCACCTTGCCAGGGAACGCTAACTATGGCTACACCTTC
CATLPGNANYGYTF
>TRBJ1-1|once|TRBD1|TRBV6-1
TGTGCCAGCAGTGCAAGGACAGGGACCACTGAAGCTTTCTTT
CASSARTGTTEAFF
>TRBJ2-7|-|-|TRBV6-1
TGTGCCAGCAGTGAATCTTTGGGGAGCGGCTTCGCGAGGCAGTACTTC
CASSESLGSGFARQYF
>TRBJ1-4|-|-|TRBV9
TGTGCCAGCAGCCAGACGGCAGGTGGGGGTGAAAAACTGTTTTTT
CASSQTAGGGEKLFF
>TRBJ2-5|-|-|TRBV10-3
TGTGCCAACTCGCAGGGGGGGGAGACCCAGTACTTC
CANSQGGETQYF
>TRBJ2-2|-|TRBD2|TRBV5-1
TGCGCCAGCAGCTTGCAGCCGGGAGGCTCCACCGGGGAGCTGTTTTTT
CASSLQPGGSTGELFF
>TRBJ2-4|once|TRBD2|TRBV4-3
TGCGCCAGCAGCCAAGATGTTACTAGCGGGAGTAAAGGCAAAAACATTCAGTACTTC
CASSQDVTSGSKGKNIQYF
>TRBJ1-3|few|TRBD1|TRBV6-5
TGTGCCAGCAGTTTCGGACAGGGAGCCGGAAACACCATATATTTT
CASSFGQGAGNTIYF
>TRBJ1-3|-|-|TRBV19
TGTGCCAGTAGCGTCAGTAAAGTAAACACCATATATTTT
CASSVSKVNTIYF
>TRBJ1-1|many|-|TRBV18
TGTGCCAGCTCCCCGGCCGGGGACACTGAAGCTTTCTTT
CASSPAGDTEAFF
>TRBJ2-5|-|TRBD2|TRBV7-6
TGTGCCAGCAGCTTATTCAGGGCAGCGGGAAAGGGTCGGTTCGAGACCCAGTACTTC
CASSLFRAAGKGRFETQYF
>TRBJ1-1|-|-|TRBV5-6
TGTGCCAGCAGCTTGGTGGTTGATCTGAACACTGAAGCTTTCTTT
CASSLVVDLNTEAFF
>TRBJ2-5|-|TRBD1|TRBV5-4
TGTGCCAGCAGCTCACAGGGGAAGGAGACCCAGTACTTC
CASSSQGKETQYF